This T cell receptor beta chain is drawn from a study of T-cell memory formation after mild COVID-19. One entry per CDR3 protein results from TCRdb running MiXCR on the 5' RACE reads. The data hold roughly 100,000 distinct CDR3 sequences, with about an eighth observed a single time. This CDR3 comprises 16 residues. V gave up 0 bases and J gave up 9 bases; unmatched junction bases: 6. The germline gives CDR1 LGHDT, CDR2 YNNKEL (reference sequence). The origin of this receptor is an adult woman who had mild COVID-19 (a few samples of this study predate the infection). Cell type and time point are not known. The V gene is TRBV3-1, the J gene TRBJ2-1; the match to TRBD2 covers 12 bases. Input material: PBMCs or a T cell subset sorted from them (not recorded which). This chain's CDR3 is CASSQEGTSGRSEQFF. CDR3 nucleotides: TGTGCCAGCAGCCAAGAAGGAACTAGCGGGAGGAGTGAGCAGTTCTTC.